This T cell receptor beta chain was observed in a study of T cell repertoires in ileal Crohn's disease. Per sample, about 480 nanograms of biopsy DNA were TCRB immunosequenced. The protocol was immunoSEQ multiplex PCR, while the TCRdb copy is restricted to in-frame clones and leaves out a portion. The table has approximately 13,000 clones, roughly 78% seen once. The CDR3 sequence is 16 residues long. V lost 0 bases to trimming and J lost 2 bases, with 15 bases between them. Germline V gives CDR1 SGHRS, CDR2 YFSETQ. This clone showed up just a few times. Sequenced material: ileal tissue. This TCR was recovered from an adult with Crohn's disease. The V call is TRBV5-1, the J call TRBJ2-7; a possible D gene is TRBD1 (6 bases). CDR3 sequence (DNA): TGCGCCAGCAGCTTGGGGAGCCAGGGGAGTCCCTACGAGCAGTACTTC. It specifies CASSLGSQGSPYEQYF.